This TCR beta chain came from a study of PD-1 blockade in classical Hodgkin lymphoma (TCRdb year 2020). Study-level background: The study used CyTOF and TCR beta sequencing to define a peripheral blood immune signature of response to PD-1 blockade in classical Hodgkin lymphoma. Study-level results and caveats: Baseline TCR diversity was reported to be lower in newly diagnosed patients than in healthy donors, and even lower in relapsed/refractory patients. Only a single clinical trial cohort was studied, and what caused the repertoire differences, possibly disease activity or prior therapy, remained undefined.

Comments on this clone: This clone's antigen is unknown. One base away there is no much larger clone; base qualities are not given.

Per the publication, the time point label means: newly diagnosed, previously untreated cHL patient sample. CD4+ T cells were purified from thawed PBMCs by magnetic negative selection with a Miltenyi CD4+ T cell isolation kit. To serve as a comparison group for the relapsed/refractory trial patients, PBMCs were sequenced from patients with newly diagnosed, previously untreated classical Hodgkin lymphoma. After peripheral blood was drawn into 8 mL Vacutainer Cell Preparation Tubes, PBMCs were isolated by centrifugation and then cryopreserved. Purified CD4+ and CD8+ fractions were prepared only for cases with an additional available PBMC sample. Magnetically labelled cells were removed on LS columns in a quadroMACS separator, and the flow-through was collected as the purified fraction. Genomic DNA was extracted with the Qiagen DNeasy kit from unsorted PBMCs and from negatively selected CD4+ and CD8+ fractions. TCR beta CDR3 regions were subjected to amplification by immunoSEQ multiplex PCR with primers that anneal to V and J segments. Amplification bias was minimized using a synthetic immune receptor repertoire, and residual bias was removed computationally after sequencing. Processing in the source paper ran as follows. Custom Python scripts were used to quantify repertoire diversity as the Shannon entropy index. Unsorted, CD4+ and CD8+ repertoires were analyzed separately, except in combined analyses where CD4+ and CD8+ sequences were merged in silico. Sourced from immuneACCESS, this table was stored by TCRdb with only in-frame sequences that have V and J called. A share of the clones is absent; for the studies checked, an unresolved V gene accounts for under half, and the remainder has no known explanation. V and J calls and clone size are given by that table; D and trimming were obtained from the DNA. The sample includes roughly 31,000 clones, with about 90% observed a single time. About 0.38% of the sample comes from the top ten.

Reading from cysteine to phenylalanine, the CDR3 counts 16 amino acids. Only CDR3 DNA remains: 48 bases, in frame from the first base. Ends trimmed: V by 1 base, J by 1 base; bases unmatched to a gene: 1. The germline V gene encodes CDR1 SGHDN and CDR2 FVKESK. The TCR was taken from a human donor with classical Hodgkin lymphoma. What was sequenced was CD4+ T cells from blood. The chain uses TRBV14 and TRBJ2-6; TRBD2 lines up with 7 middle nucleotides. The encoded CDR3 is CASSQAGGSGANVLTF. The nucleotides read TGTGCCAGCAGCCAAGCGGGGGGATCTGGGGCCAACGTCCTGACTTTC.